These 5 T cell receptor beta chains originate from one sample sequenced in a study of regulatory T cells in long-lasting Graves disease. Time point in this sample: newly diagnosed GD, antithyroid drugs for less than 3 months. The authors made the TCR library using RNA they extracted from PBMCs. With iRepertoire HTBI primers and Arm-PCR of CDR3 regions, TCR beta libraries were built. TCRdb re-derived calls from the multiplex PCR reads in MiXCR, one entry per CDR3 protein. This table has hundreds of thousands of distinct CDR3 sequences, 16% appearing once. This sample was also put to use in a study of T cells in Graves' hyperthyroidism and ophthalmopathy.

This material consisted of peripheral blood mononuclear cells (PBMCs), taken at new diagnosis, from a patient treated with antithyroid drugs. All receptors derive from a man aged 40-49 years with Graves disease.

This clonotype was seen a few times. V usage is TRBV24-1 and J usage is TRBJ2-2; D perhaps matches TRBD1 (6 bases). From germline, CDR1 is KGHDR and CDR2 SFDVKD. V was shortened by 3 bases and J by 3 bases, with 7 bases between the two germline ends. The CDR3 spans 14 residues. The chain's CDR3 is CATSDQGYTGELFF. The CDR3, as DNA: TGTGCCACCAGTGATCAGGGGTACACCGGGGAGCTGTTTTTT.

The table lists this clonotype with many counts. This chain uses TRBV28 with TRBJ1-6; 7 bases match TRBD1. The germline CDR1 and CDR2 sequences are MDHEN and SYDVKM. CDR3 length: 16 amino acids. V lost 2 bases and J lost 2; bases outside the gene matches: 3. This CDR3 is CASSLRGTAYNSPLHF. The DNA of the CDR3 is TGTGCCAGCAGTTTACGCGGGACAGCCTATAATTCACCCCTCCACTTT.

The table lists this clonotype with many counts. The chain joins TRBV12-3 or TRBV12-4 to TRBJ2-7; D not resolved. The V end lost 6 bases, the J end lost 3 bases, and 6 bases lay between the germline ends. The CDR3 contains 11 residues. CDR3 amino acids: CASSIFYEQYF. The DNA of the CDR3 is TGTGCCAGCAGCATTTTCTACGAGCAGTACTTC.

As concerns this clonotype: A far larger clone differs by one base, so this is likely a read error. The conserved phenylalanine or tryptophan is not found at the CDR3 terminus, so this likely reflects a read error. It is unclear where the CDR3 begins or ends on the DNA, so no DNA is shown, and the CDR3 is as TCRdb lists it. The CDR3 region is CASSPRAGRGFTDTQYL. This chain links TRBV7-9 with TRBJ2-1; the table's D call TRBD1 went unverified against the DNA. Per germline, CDR1 SEHNR and CDR2 FQNEAQ (reference sequence). Including both end residues, the CDR3 is 17 amino acids long.

This clonotype was detected ten times or more. The rearrangement joins TRBV12-3 or TRBV12-4 to TRBJ2-3, with D perhaps TRBD2 (6 bases). This CDR3 contains 14 residues. V lost 8 bases and J lost 8, with 20 bases in between. CDR3 in DNA: TGTGCCAGCGCGGGGACTGGGTCGTCAGTTACGCAGTATTTT. Translating gives CASAGTGSSVTQYF.